The clone carrying this TCR beta chain was observed once. The antigen is not known. The data were taken from a study of cytomegalovirus exposure and HLA in healthy donors. Study at large: In terms of ancestry, the Caucasian-associated cluster contained about 80% of the roughly 400 genotyped donors.

The PCR ran on 60 Vbeta and 13 Jbeta primers. Sequenced by immunoSEQ multiplex PCR; TCRdb stores in-frame clones only, minus some. The repertoire holds about 73,000 clones, with around 75% as singletons. Points from the study as a whole: Later analysis showed TCR association rates varying by HLA locus, highest for DRB1 and lowest for HLA-C. Donors belonging to an Asian-associated ancestry cluster reportedly showed fewer N-insertions in productive TCRs than the approximately 670-donor mean, according to what a later analysis found. Researchers reported in a later analysis that a missense DCLRE1C variant was tied to TCR beta V- and J-gene trimming.

The CDR3 runs 15 residues. CDR1 MNHEY and CDR2 SVGAGI come from the germline V gene. V shed 2 bases, J shed 3 bases, and the junction held 2 bases outside the gene matches. The sequenced sample consisted of PBMCs. The chain carries TRBV6-5 and TRBJ1-3; 9 nucleotides agree with TRBD1. The source is a man aged 65 to 79 in good health and CMV-seronegative. The CDR3 is CASSYGTGYGNTIYF. The CDR3 DNA reads as TGTGCCAGCAGTTACGGGACAGGGTATGGAAACACCATATATTTT.